A single sample is the source of the 27 T cell receptor beta chains below, sequenced in a study of T cell repertoires in cytomegalovirus infection. TCRdb re-derived calls from the reads in MiXCR, one entry per CDR3 protein. The sample contains 200,000 to 300,000 distinct CDR3 sequences, approximately 10% of which appear only once. The sequenced material came from PBMCs. These receptors originate from a human donor in good health (CMV status not recorded). Some clones in this sample may be carry-over from other donors' samples.

This clonotype was counted many times. The chain is built from TRBV7-6 and TRBJ2-7; maybe TRBD2 (6 bases). Germline V gene lookup returns CDR1 SGHVS and CDR2 FNYEAQ. Trimming cost V 0 bases and J 1 base, with 13 bases left between them. CDR3 length: 16 amino acids. CDR3 DNA: TGTGCCAGCAGCTTAGCGGCGCGGGAAACATCCTACGAGCAGTACTTC. This codes for CASSLAARETSYEQYF. The whole variable domain, remainder taken from reference TRBV7-6 and TRBJ2-7, is GAGVSQSPRYKVTKRGQDVALRCDPISGHVSLYWYRQALGQGPEFLTYFNYEAQQDKSGLPNDRFSAERPEGSISTLTIQRTEQRDSAMYRCASSLAARETSYEQYFGPGTRLTVT.

This clonotype was counted many times. The chain couples TRBV20-1 to TRBJ1-5; no clear D gene. The V gene lost 3 bases and the J gene lost 3 bases, with 6 bases spanning the gap. This CDR3 comprises 12 residues. Germline CDR1 is DFQATT and CDR2 is SNEGSKA (reference sequence). The CDR3 is CSASDVNQPQHF. As DNA, the CDR3 is TGCAGTGCTAGCGATGTCAATCAGCCCCAGCATTTT.

This clonotype has ten or more counts. The chain links TRBV7-8 to TRBJ2-2, with D unresolved. The CDR3 totals 13 residues. Trimming shortened V by 1 base and J by 4 bases, and 4 bases separated the two germline ends. Germline assignment: CDR1 SGHVS and CDR2 FQNEAQ. CDR3 region: CASSLEFTGELFF. CDR3 DNA: TGTGCCAGCAGCTTAGAATTCACCGGGGAGCTGTTTTTT.

In this sample, this clonotype turned up many times. The chain joins TRBV20-1 to TRBJ1-6; the D is unclear. The V end lost 6 bases, the J end lost 9 bases, and 18 bases lay between the germline ends. This CDR3 contains 14 residues. Germline-derived CDR1 and CDR2 are DFQATT and SNEGSKA (reference sequence). The CDR3 bases are TGCAGTGCCCCCCTACGAGATGGGGTTTCACCCCTCCACTTT. It yields the protein CSAPLRDGVSPLHF.

The table lists this clonotype with a few counts. The chain's CDR3 is CASSLNTIRITGTSGGTDTQYF. The DNA of the CDR3 is TGCGCCAGCAGCTTAAACACAATTCGCATAACCGGGACTAGCGGGGGCACAGATACGCAGTATTTT. The chain combines TRBV5-1 with TRBJ2-3, with 13 bases matching TRBD2. Trimming at V came to 2 bases and at J to 1 base, leaving 19 bases not matched to a gene. Per the germline V gene, CDR1 is SGHRS and CDR2 is YFSETQ. This CDR3 region has 22 residues.

The J gene is TRBJ2-7, the V gene TRBV15, with 9 bases aligning to TRBD1. V gave up 1 base and J gave up 5 bases; unmatched junction bases: 12. CDR1 and CDR2 (germline): LNHNV, YYDKDF (reference sequence). The CDR3 contains 17 residues. The CDR3 nucleotides read TGTGCCACCAGCAGAGCATCCTCCGGGACAGGGTTCCACGAGCAGTACTTC. This gives the protein CATSRASSGTGFHEQYF.

This clonotype turned up a few times. The chain carries TRBV27 and TRBJ1-1; D is perhaps TRBD1 (6 bases). Between the trimmed V and J ends, which lost 3 bases and 0 bases, there was a span of 26 bases. The length of the CDR3 is 20 residues. The germline V gene has CDR1 MNHEY and CDR2 SMNVEV (reference sequence). Here the CDR3 reads CASSFTRMGSGASVNTEAFF. In nucleotides, the CDR3 is TGTGCCAGCAGTTTTACGAGGATGGGGTCGGGGGCTTCAGTGAACACTGAAGCTTTCTTT.

This clonotype was seen at least ten times. The chain employs TRBV14 and TRBJ2-1, with 10 bases lining up with TRBD2. Unmatched junction bases numbered 13, after V lost 4 bases and J lost 7 bases. Germline CDR1 reads SGHDN; CDR2 reads FVKESK. The length of the CDR3 is 17 residues. CDR3 bases: TGTGCCAGCAGCCTCGAGGGTCGACTAGCGGGCGGGAATGAGCAGTTCTTC. It translates to CASSLEGRLAGGNEQFF.

This clonotype was counted ten times or more. The chain employs TRBV7-2 and TRBJ2-7, with 13 bases fitting TRBD2. Germline CDR1 and CDR2: SGHTA and FQGNSA. The trim removed 4 bases at V and 4 bases at J, leaving 13 bases unmatched. The CDR3 loop spans 18 amino acids. This chain's CDR3 is CASSSPPSLAGGLYEQYF. In DNA, the CDR3 is TGTGCCAGCAGCTCCCCACCTTCACTAGCGGGAGGGCTGTACGAGCAGTACTTC. The whole variable domain, filled in from reference TRBV7-2 and TRBJ2-7, reads GAGVSQSPSNKVTEKGKDVELRCDPISGHTALYWYRQSLGQGLEFLIYFQGNSAPDKSGLPSDRFSAERTGGSVSTLTIQRTQQEDSAVYLCASSSPPSLAGGLYEQYFGPGTRLTVT.

This clonotype was counted ten times or more. V and J are TRBV20-1 and TRBJ2-3; D gene uncertain. Germline CDR1 and CDR2: DFQATT and SNEGSKA (reference sequence). The length of the CDR3 is 13 residues. In DNA form, the CDR3 reads TGCAGGGAAGAATATGGACGAGAAGATACGCAGTATTTT. Protein: CREEYGREDTQYF.

As to this clonotype: This clone may be a read error of a much larger clone one base away. Because the CDR3 is missing its conserved closing phenylalanine or tryptophan, this is likely a read error. The CDR3 DNA sequence: TGTGCCAGCAGCTTAGTAGGGGACAGCAGAAAAAAACTGTTTATT. As protein: CASSLVGDSRKKLFI. The chain has TRBV7-2 and TRBJ1-4, with TRBD1 matching over 7 bases. Germline-derived CDR1 and CDR2 are SGHTA and FQGNSA. There are 15 residues in the CDR3. V trimming: 1 base; J trimming: 9 bases; junction bases outside the gene matches: 8.

This clonotype has at least ten counts. The chain uses TRBV7-2 and TRBJ2-2; unclear D gene. The CDR3 sequence is 14 residues long. Germline V CDR1 and CDR2: SGHTA, FQGNSA. Trimming took off 5 bases at V and 4 bases at J, with 11 bases between the two ends. CDR3 sequence reads: CASSQTGTTGELFF. The CDR3 DNA reads TGTGCCAGCAGCCAGACTGGCACCACCGGGGAGCTGTTTTTT.

This clonotype was observed many times. The rearrangement joins TRBV4-3 to TRBJ1-2; unclear D gene. Looked up from germline, CDR1 is LGHNA and CDR2 is YSLEER. Deletions cut 0 bases from V and 8 bases from J, with 7 bases between. CDR3 length: 12 amino acids. CDR3 in amino acids: CASSQDDWGYTF. In DNA, the CDR3 is TGCGCCAGCAGCCAAGATGATTGGGGCTACACCTTC.

This clonotype was detected many times. This chain connects TRBV29-1 to TRBJ2-5; a weak D match, TRBD2 (6 bases). The V and J ends lost 5 bases and 2 bases respectively, with 9 bases between them. CDR1 is SQVTM and CDR2 is ANQGSEA in the germline V gene. The CDR3 loop spans 12 amino acids. The CDR3 DNA reads TGCAGCGTTCGTAGCGGACAAGAGACCCAGTACTTC. Its translation: CSVRSGQETQYF.

The chain joins TRBV18 to TRBJ2-3; the match to TRBD2 covers 15 bases. J gave up 0 bases and V 5 bases, and 9 bases lay outside the gene matches. In germline, CDR1 is KGHSH, CDR2 LQKENI. This CDR3 comprises 19 residues. The DNA for the CDR3 is TGTGCCAGCTCAACCCTCGGGACTAGCGGGGGGCCCAGCACAGATACGCAGTATTTT. Translation: CASSTLGTSGGPSTDTQYF.

The V gene is TRBV6-6, the J gene TRBJ1-5; 7 bases map to TRBD1. The CDR3 has 15 residues. Germline trimming cut 6 bases from V and 3 bases from J; bases unmatched to any gene: 8. Germline loops: CDR1 MNHNY, CDR2 SVGAGI (reference sequence). Here the CDR3 reads CASSGGQNPNQPQHF. As DNA, the CDR3 is TGTGCCAGCAGCGGGGGACAGAATCCCAATCAGCCCCAGCATTTT.

This clonotype was seen ten or more times. This chain joins TRBV19 and TRBJ1-2; TRBD1 matches 11 bases. CDR1 and CDR2 from the germline V gene are LNHDA and SQIVND (reference sequence). This CDR3 region has 15 residues. The junction had 11 bases not matched to a gene; V was cut back by 9 bases and J by 5 bases. CDR3 bases: TGTGCCAGCCGGGACAGGGGGGTGTCGTCGTATGGCTACACCTTC. Its translation: CASRDRGVSSYGYTF.

This clonotype was seen only a few times. The chain couples TRBV11-1 to TRBJ2-2, with 8 bases identical to TRBD1. After removal of 8 bases from V and 3 bases from J, the junction contained 8 bases not matched to a gene. In germline, CDR1 is SGHAT, CDR2 FQDESV (reference sequence). This CDR3 region has 15 residues. The CDR3 coding sequence is TGTGCCAGCGGGCTAGGGACAGGTTACACCGGGGAGCTGTTTTTT. It yields the protein CASGLGTGYTGELFF.

The rearrangement uses TRBV20-1 and TRBJ2-7; D gene uncertain. The V end was cut by 6 bases, the J end by 4 bases, with 16 bases between. The CDR3 is 13 residues long. CDR1 and CDR2 (germline): DFQATT, SNEGSKA (reference sequence). DNA for the CDR3: TGCAGTGCCACTGCTGGGTCCCGATACGAGCAGTACTTC. Protein product: CSATAGSRYEQYF.

The sample holds a few counts of this clonotype. The gene calls are TRBV18 and TRBJ1-5; weak D call: TRBD1 (5 bases). Germline V lookup: CDR1 KGHSH, CDR2 LQKENI. This CDR3 is built from 14 residues. V was shortened by 3 bases and J by 4 bases, with 10 bases between the two germline ends. Here the CDR3 DNA reads TGTGCCAGCTCACCCGACAGTCCTAATCAGCCCCAGCATTTT. Amino acid sequence: CASSPDSPNQPQHF. The complete variable domain, with remaining parts taken from reference TRBV18 and TRBJ1-5, reads NAGVMQNPRHLVRRRGQEARLRCSPMKGHSHVYWYRQLPEEGLKFMVYLQKENIIDESGMPKERFSAEFPKEGPSILRIQQVVRGDSAAYFCASSPDSPNQPQHFGDGTRLSIL.

This clonotype appeared many times. The chain recombines TRBV5-6 with TRBJ2-4; D is possibly TRBD1 (6 bases). CDR3 size: 13 residues. Trimming removed 4 bases at V and 9 bases at J, with 14 bases between. Germline V gene lookup returns CDR1 SGHDT and CDR2 YYEEEE. The CDR3 region is CASSTTGIGIQYF. For the CDR3, the DNA is TGTGCCAGCAGCACTACAGGGATTGGCATTCAGTACTTC.

This clonotype was detected a few times. The chain combines TRBV19 with TRBJ2-1, with D perhaps matching TRBD1 or TRBD2 (5 bases each). Trimming removed 4 bases at V and 6 bases at J, with 10 bases between. The germline V gene encodes CDR1 LNHDA and CDR2 SQIVND (reference sequence). The CDR3 sequence is 13 residues long. DNA for the CDR3: TGTGCCAGTAGTAAGGGACGCCTCAATGAGCAGTTCTTC. Amino acids: CASSKGRLNEQFF.

In its sample, this clonotype was seen many times. The chain couples TRBV20-1 to TRBJ1-1; 8 bases map to TRBD1. With V trimmed by 0 bases and J by 6 bases, 6 bases remained unmatched. The CDR3 spans 14 residues. Germline V gene lookup returns CDR1 DFQATT and CDR2 SNEGSKA (reference sequence). The CDR3 sequence is CSARDAGGLAEAFF. Here the CDR3 DNA reads TGCAGTGCTAGAGATGCAGGGGGCTTGGCTGAAGCTTTCTTT.

V gene TRBV6-2 or TRBV6-3 combines with J gene TRBJ1-5; a possible D gene is TRBD1 (5 bases). The V and J ends lost 8 bases and 5 bases respectively, with 16 bases between them. The CDR3 extends over 14 amino acids. CDR1 MNHEY and CDR2 SVGEGT come from the germline V gene. The CDR3 DNA follows: TGTGCCAGCTCGGGACGGTTGAGTGATCAGCCCCAGCATTTT. Translated, it gives CASSGRLSDQPQHF.

This clonotype was counted at least ten times. The chain recombines TRBV19 with TRBJ1-3; D ambiguous. Germline V gene lookup returns CDR1 LNHDA and CDR2 SQIVND (reference sequence). This CDR3 has 14 amino acids. The V and J ends lost 6 bases and 0 bases respectively, with 9 bases between them. The CDR3 loop reads CASRPDNSGNTIYF. The DNA of the CDR3 is TGTGCCAGTAGGCCCGACAACTCTGGAAACACCATATATTTT.

This clonotype was found many times. This rearrangement joins TRBV7-2 to TRBJ2-6; no clear D gene. V lost 4 bases and J lost 0, with 13 bases in between. Per the germline V gene, CDR1 is SGHTA and CDR2 is FQGNSA. The CDR3 length is 17 residues. The CDR3: CASSSQGRISGANVLTF. CDR3 DNA sequence: TGTGCCAGCAGCTCCCAAGGGCGGATCTCTGGGGCCAACGTCCTGACTTTC.

In this sample, this clonotype turned up a few times. The chain joins TRBV20-1 to TRBJ1-1; 7 nucleotides match TRBD1. Trimming took 5 bases from V and 4 from J; bases not matched to a gene: 10. Germline V lookup: CDR1 DFQATT, CDR2 SNEGSKA (reference sequence). This CDR3 is 14 amino acids long. The CDR3 bases are TGCAGTGCTGGCGCGAGACAGGGTGGCACTGAAGCTTTCTTT. This codes for CSAGARQGGTEAFF.